The rows below give T cell receptor beta chains drawn from one sample of a study of preoperative IRX-2 immunotherapy in early breast cancer. Only in-frame clones appear in the TCRdb table, and some are missing; sequencing was by immunoSEQ multiplex PCR. The table lists fewer than 600 clones, more than 75% of them singletons. The sequencing used tumor tissue, collected after IRX-2 immunotherapy. Source of these receptors: a human donor with breast cancer. The CDR3 runs from the conserved cysteine through the conserved F or W. The D gene is left open where the match is weak. Only part of the rows carry a size: once, few, many, or a class if the clone is expanded.

J: TRBJ2-3; length: 16; D: -; V: TRBV5-1; size: -; CDR3: CASSPPLADSTDTQYF; DNA: TGCGCCAGCAGCCCACCGTTGGCGGACAGCACAGATACGCAGTATTTT
J: TRBJ1-3; length: 14; D: -; V: TRBV12-5; size: -; CDR3: CASNPVGTGNTIYF; DNA: TGTGCCAGCAACCCAGTGGGGACTGGAAACACCATATATTTT
J: TRBJ2-3; length: 16; D: TRBD2; V: TRBV6-8; size: -; CDR3: CASSPSGSRSTDTQYF; DNA: TGTGCCAGCAGTCCTAGCGGGAGTAGGAGCACAGATACGCAGTATTTT
J: TRBJ1-6; length: 16; D: TRBD1; V: TRBV6-8; size: -; CDR3: CASSSTGALPNSPLHF; DNA: TGTGCCAGCAGTTCTACAGGGGCTCTACCAAATTCACCCCTCCACTTT
J: TRBJ1-1; length: 15; D: -; V: TRBV7-1; size: -; CDR3: CASSLDRLGGTEAFF; DNA: TGTGCCAGCAGCTTAGATCGACTGGGTGGCACTGAAGCTTTCTTT
J: TRBJ1-4; length: 13; D: -; V: TRBV19; size: -; CDR3: CASSTRADEKLFF; DNA: TGTGCCAGTAGTACCCGGGCCGATGAAAAACTGTTTTTT
J: TRBJ2-1; length: 15; D: TRBD2; V: TRBV29-1; size: -; CDR3: CSVPAGGPLYNEQFF; DNA: TGCAGCGTTCCAGCGGGAGGCCCCCTATACAATGAGCAGTTCTTC
J: TRBJ2-5; length: 12; D: -; V: TRBV6-8; size: -; CDR3: CAIQGGGETQYF; DNA: TGTGCCATACAGGGAGGCGGAGAGACCCAGTACTTC
J: TRBJ2-5; length: 15; D: TRBD2; V: TRBV11-3; size: once; CDR3: CASSSGLAGQETQYF; DNA: TGTGCCAGCAGCTCAGGACTAGCGGGGCAAGAGACCCAGTACTTC
J: TRBJ1-6; length: 15; D: TRBD1; V: TRBV18; size: -; CDR3: CASSPRDSSNSPLHF; DNA: TGTGCCAGCTCCCCGCGGGACAGTTCAAATTCACCCCTCCACTTT
J: TRBJ2-7; length: 16; D: TRBD1; V: TRBV6-8; size: -; CDR3: CASRLGGTGGTYEQYF; DNA: TGTGCCAGCAGACTAGGAGGGACAGGGGGGACCTACGAGCAGTACTTC
J: TRBJ1-5; length: 14; D: TRBD1; V: TRBV18; size: -; CDR3: CASSPDRGLQPQHF; DNA: TGTGCCAGCTCACCAGACAGGGGGCTTCAGCCCCAGCATTTT
J: TRBJ2-4; length: 14; D: TRBD1; V: TRBV19; size: few; CDR3: CASKRGLEGNIQYF; DNA: TGTGCCAGTAAAAGGGGGCTCGAGGGGAACATTCAGTACTTC
J: TRBJ1-4; length: 13; D: -; V: TRBV29-1; size: -; CDR3: CSVVGGTNEKLFF; DNA: TGCAGCGTTGTCGGTGGCACTAATGAAAAACTGTTTTTT
J: TRBJ1-5; length: 15; D: -; V: TRBV25-1; size: -; CDR3: CASSEAVGGNQPQHF; DNA: TGTGCCAGCAGTGAAGCGGTGGGGGGTAATCAGCCCCAGCATTTT
J: TRBJ2-7; length: 12; D: TRBD1; V: TRBV19; size: -; CDR3: CAPGTGPYEQYF; DNA: TGTGCCCCAGGGACAGGGCCCTACGAGCAGTACTTC
J: TRBJ2-2; length: 17; D: TRBD1; V: TRBV18; size: -; CDR3: CASSPAGTGLNTGELFF; DNA: TGTGCCAGCTCACCGGCCGGGACAGGTCTCAACACCGGGGAGCTGTTTTTT
J: TRBJ1-4; length: 14; D: -; V: TRBV5-1; size: -; CDR3: CASSLLGFEEKLFF; DNA: TGCGCCAGCAGCTTGCTAGGGTTTGAGGAAAAACTGTTTTTT
J: TRBJ2-2; length: 14; D: -; V: TRBV6-8; size: -; CDR3: CASSEDSLPGELFF; DNA: TGTGCCAGCAGTGAGGACAGCCTTCCCGGGGAGCTGTTTTTT
J: TRBJ2-3; length: 16; D: -; V: TRBV11-3; size: once; CDR3: CASSWFGLSSTDTQYF; DNA: TGTGCCAGCAGTTGGTTTGGGCTGTCTAGCACAGATACGCAGTATTTT
J: TRBJ1-1; length: 13; D: TRBD1; V: TRBV30; size: -; CDR3: CAWSGTGNTEAFF; DNA: TGTGCCTGGAGTGGGACAGGGAACACTGAAGCTTTCTTT
J: TRBJ2-2; length: 14; D: -; V: TRBV10-2; size: once; CDR3: CASSGGTNTGELFF; DNA: TGCGCCAGCAGTGGGGGAACGAACACCGGGGAGCTGTTTTTT